The 2 T cell receptor beta chains below were found in one sample sequenced in a study of cytomegalovirus exposure and HLA in healthy donors. The PCR made use of 60 Vbeta and 13 Jbeta primers. Sequencing was performed with immunoSEQ multiplex PCR; in TCRdb, only in-frame clones are kept and a portion is missing. The repertoire holds some 120,000 clones, with 75% as singletons. Sample: PBMCs. The receptors were sampled from a woman aged 40 to 49 in good health and CMV-seropositive.

J is TRBJ1-4 and V is TRBV25-1; D uncertain. The CDR3 consists of 15 residues. Germline V gene data show CDR1 as MGHDK and CDR2 as SYGVNS. V lost 3 bases and J 9 bases, leaving 17 bases between the germline ends. CDR3 protein: CASSDPLGSRQKLFF. CDR3 nucleotide sequence: TGTGCCAGCAGTGACCCACTGGGTTCGCGGCAAAAACTGTTTTTT. The variable domain in full, with the rest retrieved from reference TRBV25-1 and TRBJ1-4, is EADIYQTPRYLVIGTGKKITLECSQTMGHDKMYWYQQDPGMELHLIHYSYGVNSTEKGDLSSESTVSRIRTEHFPLTLESARPSHTSQYLCASSDPLGSRQKLFFGSGTQLSVL.

The V gene is TRBV5-6, the J gene TRBJ1-2, with a tentative D call TRBD1 (5 bases). V was shortened by 2 bases and J by 5 bases, with 16 bases between the two germline ends. The CDR3 contains 15 residues. Germline CDR1 and CDR2: SGHDT and YYEEEE. The CDR3 is CASSFLDSQGYGYTF. DNA for the CDR3: TGTGCCAGCAGCTTTCTCGACAGCCAAGGTTATGGCTACACCTTC.